This T cell receptor beta chain was retrieved from a study of cytomegalovirus exposure and HLA in healthy donors. Comments on this clone: What it binds is unknown.

The trim removed 2 bases at V and 5 bases at J, leaving 3 bases unmatched. The CDR3 totals 14 residues. CDR1 and CDR2 (germline): SGHDT, YYEEEE. The primer mix had 60 Vbeta and 13 Jbeta primers. Generated by immunoSEQ multiplex PCR, the TCRdb table keeps only in-frame clones and is missing some. This sample has approximately 210,000 clones, with around 79% found just once. The study, taken as a whole, reports: Later genetic work tied a missense DCLRE1C variant to beta-chain V and J trimming.

At collection, donors were nominally healthy, but unrecorded immune exposures were probable. The clonotype originates from a woman aged 45-65 years in good health and CMV-seronegative. V and J are TRBV5-6 and TRBJ2-3; the match to TRBD1 covers 9 bases. Sample: PBMCs. The CDR3 DNA sequence: TGTGCCAGCAGCTTTCGGACAGGGGTAGATACGCAGTATTTT. Residues: CASSFRTGVDTQYF.